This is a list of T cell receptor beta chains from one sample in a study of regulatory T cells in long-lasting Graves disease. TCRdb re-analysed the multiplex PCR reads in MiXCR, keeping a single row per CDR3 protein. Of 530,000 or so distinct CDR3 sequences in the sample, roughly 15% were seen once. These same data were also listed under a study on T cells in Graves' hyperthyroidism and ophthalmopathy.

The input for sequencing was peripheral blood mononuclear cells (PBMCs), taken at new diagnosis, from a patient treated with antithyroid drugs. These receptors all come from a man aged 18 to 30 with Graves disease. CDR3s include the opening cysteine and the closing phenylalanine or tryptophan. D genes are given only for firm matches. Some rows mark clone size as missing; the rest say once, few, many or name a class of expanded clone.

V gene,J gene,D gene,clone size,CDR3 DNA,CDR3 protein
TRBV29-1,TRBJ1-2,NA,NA,TGCAGCGTGGCCCGGGACGACTATGGCTACACCTTC,CSVARDDYGYTF
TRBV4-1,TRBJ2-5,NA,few,TGCGCCAGCAGCCAAGTTCCAGACCTACGGGAGACCCAGTACTTC,CASSQVPDLRETQYF
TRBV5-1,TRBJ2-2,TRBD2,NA,TGCGCCAGCAAGGAGGCTAGCGGCAACACCGGGGAGCTGTTTTTT,CASKEASGNTGELFF
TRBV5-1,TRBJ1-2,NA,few,TGCGCCAGCAGCCCCCAGGGGAGGGACTATGGCTACACCTTC,CASSPQGRDYGYTF
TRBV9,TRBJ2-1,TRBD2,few,TGTGCCAGCAGCGTAGGGGGTCTAGCGGGAGGGCCGAAGTACAATGAGCAGTTCTTC,CASSVGGLAGGPKYNEQFF
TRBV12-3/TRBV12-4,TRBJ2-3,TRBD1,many,TGTGCCAGCAGGTCCGGGACAGCCCCCACAGATACGCAGTATTTT,CASRSGTAPTDTQYF
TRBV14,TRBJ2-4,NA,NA,TGTGCCAGCAGCCAAGATCGACACGGGGTAGCCAAAAACATTCAGTACTTC,CASSQDRHGVAKNIQYF
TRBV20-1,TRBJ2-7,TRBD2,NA,TGCAGCCCCTCGGCGGGAGTACATCGCGAGCAGTACTTC,CSPSAGVHREQYF
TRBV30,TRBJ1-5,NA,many,TGTGCCTGGAATCAGGGTAGCAATCAGCCCCAGCATTTT,CAWNQGSNQPQHF
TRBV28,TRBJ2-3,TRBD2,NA,TGTGCCAGCAGTATCGGGGAGAGCGGGAGGACAGATACGCAGTATTTT,CASSIGESGRTDTQYF
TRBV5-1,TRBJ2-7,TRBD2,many,TGCGCCAGCAGCTCCGAGGGAGGGTCCCTCTCCTACGAGCAGTACTTC,CASSSEGGSLSYEQYF
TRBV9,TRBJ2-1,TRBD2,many,TGTGCCAGCAGCGTAGGACTAGCGGGAGATTATGAGCAGTTCTTC,CASSVGLAGDYEQFF
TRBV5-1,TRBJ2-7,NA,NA,TGCGCCAGCAGCTTGGCGGGGGCGTCTGCCTACGAGCAGTACTTC,CASSLAGASAYEQYF
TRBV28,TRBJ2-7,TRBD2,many,TGTGCCAGCAGATCAATCGGGACTAGCCGGGGGGAGCAGTACTTC,CASRSIGTSRGEQYF
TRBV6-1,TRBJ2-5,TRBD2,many,TGTGCCAGCAGTCCATCGGGGGGGACCCAGTACTTC,CASSPSGGTQYF
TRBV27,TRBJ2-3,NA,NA,TGTGCCAGCAGTTTGGGAAGGGGTCGAGGGGATACGCAGTATTTT,CASSLGRGRGDTQYF
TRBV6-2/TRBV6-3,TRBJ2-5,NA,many,TGTGCCAGCAGTCCCCTTTTCCTCGAGACCCAGTACTTC,CASSPLFLETQYF
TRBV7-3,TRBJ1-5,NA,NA,TGTGCCAGCAGCTTAGACGCAAATCAGCCCCAGCATTTT,CASSLDANQPQHF
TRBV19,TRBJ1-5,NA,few,TGTGCCAGTAGTTTCAGTGGGCCCAGGGATCAGCCCCAGCATTTT,CASSFSGPRDQPQHF
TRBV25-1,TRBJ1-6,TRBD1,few,TGTGCCAGCAGTGAATTGAGGACAGGGGATAATAATTCACCCCTCCACTTT,CASSELRTGDNNSPLHF
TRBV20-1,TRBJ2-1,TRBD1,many,TGCAGTGCAGGGGACAGGGCGGGCCGGGGGTACAATGAGCAGTTCTTC,CSAGDRAGRGYNEQFF
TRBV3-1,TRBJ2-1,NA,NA,TGTGCCAGCAGCCAAGAGCATAGAGTAGGTACCAATGAGCAGTTCTTC,CASSQEHRVGTNEQFF
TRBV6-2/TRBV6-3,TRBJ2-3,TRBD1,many,TGTGCCAGCAGTCAGGGGACAGCCGCTGGCCTTACGGATACGCAGTATTTT,CASSQGTAAGLTDTQYF
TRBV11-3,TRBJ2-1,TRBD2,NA,TGTGCCAGCAGCTCCCCTCCCGGACTAGCCCCCCGGGATGAGCAGTTCTTC,CASSSPPGLAPRDEQFF
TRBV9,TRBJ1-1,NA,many,TGTGCCAGCAGCGTAGGGGACGCTTGGGGCACTGAAGCTTTCTTT,CASSVGDAWGTEAFF
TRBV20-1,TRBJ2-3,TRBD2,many,TGCAGTGCTAGTACGGCGGGAGGGAGCACAGATACGCAGTATTTT,CSASTAGGSTDTQYF
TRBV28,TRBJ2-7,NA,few,TGTGCCAGCAGTTCCTTTGAGCGCAGGGCGGGGGCTCCCTACGAGCAGTACTTC,CASSSFERRAGAPYEQYF
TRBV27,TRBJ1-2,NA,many,TGTGCCAGCACCCCACTCGGGAAAAGCTATGGCTACACCTTC,CASTPLGKSYGYTF
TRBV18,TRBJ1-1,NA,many,TGTGCCAGCTCACCAAGGACGACTGATTGGGAAGCTTTCTTT,CASSPRTTDWEAFF
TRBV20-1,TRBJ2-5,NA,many,TGCAGTGCTAGAGGTAGCTTAAGCAGCGCGGAGACCCAGTACTTC,CSARGSLSSAETQYF
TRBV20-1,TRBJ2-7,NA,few,TGCAGTGCTAGGGACTTCACCGGCTACGAGCAGTACTTC,CSARDFTGYEQYF
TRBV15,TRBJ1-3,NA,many,TGTGCCACCAGCAGAGGTGGAAACACCATATATTTT,CATSRGGNTIYF
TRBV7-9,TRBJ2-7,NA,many,TGTGCCAGCAGCCCACGGCCAGGCGAGAAGGGCCGCTACGAGCAGTACTTC,CASSPRPGEKGRYEQYF
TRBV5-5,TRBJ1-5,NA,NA,TGTGCCAGCAGCTCCCCTGGGAGGGATCAGCCCCAGCATTTT,CASSSPGRDQPQHF
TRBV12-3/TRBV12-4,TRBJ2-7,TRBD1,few,TGTGCCAGCAGCTCCTGGCGGACAGGGTCTTCCGAGCAGTACTTC,CASSSWRTGSSEQYF
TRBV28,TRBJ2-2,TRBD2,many,TGTGCCATCGGGACTAGCGCTAACACCGGGGAGCTGTTTTTT,CAIGTSANTGELFF
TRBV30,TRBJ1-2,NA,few,TGTGCCTGGAATCAGGAGAACTATGGCTACACCTTC,CAWNQENYGYTF
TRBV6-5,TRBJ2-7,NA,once,TGTGCCAGCAGTTCACGACTAAAGCAGAGCGGAGACTGGGGCTCCTACGAGCAGTACTTC,CASSSRLKQSGDWGSYEQYF
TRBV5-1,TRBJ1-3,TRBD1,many,TGCGCCAGCAGCTTGGAGGGACAGTGGACGGCTGGAAACACCATATATTTT,CASSLEGQWTAGNTIYF
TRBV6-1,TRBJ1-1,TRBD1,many,TGTGCCAGCAGGGGGACAGGGGCGGCGAGGACTGAAGCTTTCTTT,CASRGTGAARTEAFF
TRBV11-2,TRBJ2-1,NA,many,TGTGCCAGCAGCTTAGGCCTAGAGCAGTTCTTC,CASSLGLEQFF
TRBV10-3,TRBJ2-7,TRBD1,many,TGTGCCATCAGTGAGTCCGGACAGGGCTACGAGCAGTACTTC,CAISESGQGYEQYF
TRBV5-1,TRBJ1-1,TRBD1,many,TGCGCCAGCGGGGACAGGGGAGATCTGTCTGAAGCTTTCTTT,CASGDRGDLSEAFF
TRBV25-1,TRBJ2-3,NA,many,TGTGCCAGCAGTGAATCGTTAGGATCCACAGATACGCAGTATTTT,CASSESLGSTDTQYF
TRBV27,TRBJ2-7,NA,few,TGTGCCAGCAGGAAAATCGCCTACGAGCAGTACTTC,CASRKIAYEQYF
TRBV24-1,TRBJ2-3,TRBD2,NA,TGTGCCACCAGTGAGCGGGAGCCTACAGATACGCAGTATTTT,CATSEREPTDTQYF
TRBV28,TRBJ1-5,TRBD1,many,TGTGCCAGCAGAGGACAGGGTGACCAGCCCCAGCATTTT,CASRGQGDQPQHF
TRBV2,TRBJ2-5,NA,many,TGTGCCAGCAGTATGTACAGCGTCCTTGAGTATGGAGAAGAGACCCAGTACTTC,CASSMYSVLEYGEETQYF
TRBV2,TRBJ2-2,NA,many,TGTGCCAGCAGTGAAAGGACTTCGAACACCGGGGAGCTGTTTTTT,CASSERTSNTGELFF
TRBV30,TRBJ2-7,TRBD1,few,TGTGCCTGGATGCCCGCACCGGGACAGGGGGCCTACGAGCAGTACTTC,CAWMPAPGQGAYEQYF
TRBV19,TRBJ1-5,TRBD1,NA,TGTGCCAGTAGTGTCGGACAGGGATTCCAGCCCCAGCATTTT,CASSVGQGFQPQHF
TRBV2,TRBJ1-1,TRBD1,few,TGTGCCAGCAATACAGGGGGGGGAACTGAAGCTTTCTTT,CASNTGGGTEAFF
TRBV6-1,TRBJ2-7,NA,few,TGTGCCAGCAGCCCCGGATTGGGCAGACCCTCCTACGAGCAGTACTTC,CASSPGLGRPSYEQYF
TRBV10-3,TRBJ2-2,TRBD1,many,TGTGCCATCAGACGGACAGGGAACACCGGGGAGCTGTTTTTT,CAIRRTGNTGELFF
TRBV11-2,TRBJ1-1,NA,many,TGTGCCAGCACCCCCGATGGTTTTTTCACTGAAGCTTTCTTT,CASTPDGFFTEAFF
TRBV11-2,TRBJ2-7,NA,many,TGTGCCAGCAGCTTAGAGTCAGGCAATTCCTACGAGCAGTACTTC,CASSLESGNSYEQYF
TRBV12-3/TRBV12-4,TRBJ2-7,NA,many,TGTGCCAGCAGTTTTAGGTCAAGGGACTACGAGCAGTACTTC,CASSFRSRDYEQYF
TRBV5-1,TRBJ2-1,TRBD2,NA,TGCGCCAGCAGTCTGGAGGCTAGCGGGATAAATGAGCAGTTCTTC,CASSLEASGINEQFF